The rows below give T cell receptor beta chains drawn from one sample of a study of T cell changes during pregnancy in multiple sclerosis. TCRdb's table, derived via immunoSEQ multiplex PCR, lists solely in-frame clones and lacks some. Among approximately 61,000 clones, approximately 88% were seen once, and the ten largest hold approximately 1.6%. The starting material was peripheral blood, obtained in the first trimester of pregnancy. Source of these receptors: a female donor with multiple sclerosis, enrolled in a pregnancy study. The CDR3 runs from the conserved cysteine through the conserved F or W. A D gene is named only where the DNA matches it firmly.

d_call: .; j_call: TRBJ2-5; v_call: TRBV6-4; cdr3_nt: TGTGCCAGCAGTGAGGGGCGGCAAGAGACCCAGTACTTC; cdr3_aa: CASSEGRQETQYF
d_call: TRBD1; j_call: TRBJ1-5; v_call: TRBV28; cdr3_nt: TGTGCCAGCAGTGTCTCGACAGGGGGTCAGCCCCAGCATTTT; cdr3_aa: CASSVSTGGQPQHF
d_call: TRBD1; j_call: TRBJ1-2; v_call: TRBV7-9; cdr3_nt: TGTGCCAGCAACCAGCAGGGGGGTGCCTATGGCTACACCTTC; cdr3_aa: CASNQQGGAYGYTF
d_call: TRBD1; j_call: TRBJ2-5; v_call: TRBV30; cdr3_nt: TGTGCACTAGGGACAGGGGAAGAGACCCAGTACTTC; cdr3_aa: CALGTGEETQYF
d_call: .; j_call: TRBJ1-4; v_call: TRBV6-1; cdr3_nt: TGTGCCAGCAGTGAAGCAGGGGGATTCGAAAAACTGTTTTTT; cdr3_aa: CASSEAGGFEKLFF
d_call: .; j_call: TRBJ2-3; v_call: TRBV6-5; cdr3_nt: TGTGCCAGCAGTTACGGGCCGAGCCGGCATACGCAGTATTTT; cdr3_aa: CASSYGPSRHTQYF
d_call: .; j_call: TRBJ2-3; v_call: TRBV4-1; cdr3_nt: TGCGCCAGCAGCCAGGGGACTTCGCCAGATACGCAGTATTTT; cdr3_aa: CASSQGTSPDTQYF
d_call: .; j_call: TRBJ1-1; v_call: TRBV6-5; cdr3_nt: TGTGCCAGCAGTTACAGGGAGGGGAACACTGAAGCTTTCTTT; cdr3_aa: CASSYREGNTEAFF
d_call: TRBD2; j_call: TRBJ2-5; v_call: TRBV5-1; cdr3_nt: TGCGCCAGCAGCTTGGGTAGCGGGAGAACTGAGACCCAGTACTTC; cdr3_aa: CASSLGSGRTETQYF
d_call: .; j_call: TRBJ2-4; v_call: TRBV4-1; cdr3_nt: TGCGCCAGCAGCCAAGACGACAGGATAAACATTCAGTACTTC; cdr3_aa: CASSQDDRINIQYF
d_call: TRBD1; j_call: TRBJ1-2; v_call: TRBV4-1; cdr3_nt: TGCGCCAGCAGCCAAGGACAGGGGCCTTTCTATGGCTACACCTTC; cdr3_aa: CASSQGQGPFYGYTF
d_call: .; j_call: TRBJ1-4; v_call: TRBV5-5; cdr3_nt: TGTGCCAGCAGCTTCAGGGGATTGGATGAAAAACTGTTTTTT; cdr3_aa: CASSFRGLDEKLFF